The present T cell receptor beta chain was sequenced within a study of blood T cell repertoires in COVID-19. Across the whole study: Spain, Italy and the United States supplied samples that represented acute and convalescent COVID-19. From T cells, B-cell-depleted T cells, or PBMCs came the material, which was cDNA or gDNA.

Looked up from germline, CDR1 is GTSNPN and CDR2 is SVGIG (reference sequence). V gave up 0 bases and J gave up 9 bases, with 8 bases separating them. The CDR3 is 11 amino acids. Study processing details: It was from reference gene primer amplification that nucleated cell counts were estimated. The repertoire was sequenced with immunoSEQ multiplex PCR; TCRdb's copy has only in-frame clones and lacks some. Clone size and V and J calls were adopted from that table, with D and trimming inferred from the DNA. The sample holds 100,000 to 150,000 clones, roughly 79% seen once. The sample was peripheral blood. The chain couples TRBV30 to TRBJ1-2, with TRBD1 as a possible D gene (6 bases). The clonotype comes from a human donor in a cohort sampled during active COVID-19. The CDR3, as DNA: TGTGCCTGGAGTGTAAGGGGGAGCTACACCTTC. Protein sequence: CAWSVRGSYTF.